Below, 16 T cell receptor beta chains from the same sample are listed, as sequenced in a study of HIV-infected patients and healthy controls. All unsorted peripheral T cells were captured because whole blood was used without fractionation. Reverse transcription used about 500 ng RNA and constant-region primers for alpha and beta. Using multiplexing indices, alpha and beta chain libraries were generated apart by chain-specific third strand synthesis. TCRdb reprocessed the 5' RACE reads via MiXCR and lists one record per CDR3 protein. The sample contains approximately 7,700 distinct CDR3 sequences, over 5% of which appear only once. The source was blood, collected before antiretroviral therapy. The source is an adult with HIV infection.

The chain uses TRBV12-3 or TRBV12-4 and TRBJ1-2, with 9 bases fitting TRBD1. After removal of 6 bases from V and 7 bases from J, the junction contained 12 bases not matched to a gene. The CDR3 length is 15 residues. The chain's CDR3 is CASRTVGTGSSGYTF. The CDR3 DNA reads as TGTGCCAGCAGAACCGTAGGGACAGGGTCTTCTGGCTACACCTTC.

This clonotype is judged medium-sized (0.01 to 0.1%). The chain carries TRBV7-2 and TRBJ2-1, with D unresolved. This CDR3 is built from 11 residues. Germline V gene data show CDR1 as SGHTA and CDR2 as FQGNSA. V lost 5 bases, J lost 5 bases, and 4 bases lay in between. CDR3 in amino acids: CASSPHNEQFF. The CDR3 coding sequence is TGTGCCAGCAGCCCCCACAATGAGCAGTTCTTC.

This clonotype is large within its sample. The chain has TRBV27 and TRBJ2-7; tentatively, D is TRBD1 (6 bases). In germline, CDR1 is MNHEY, CDR2 SMNVEV (reference sequence). The CDR3 consists of 14 residues. Deletions cut 0 bases from V and 6 bases from J, with 12 bases between. The DNA for the CDR3 is TGTGCCAGCAGTTTATCGGGGGCAGGGCTCGAGCAGTACTTC. Translated, it gives CASSLSGAGLEQYF.

This clonotype came up many times. The rearrangement uses TRBV7-2 and TRBJ2-7, with 7 nucleotides matching TRBD2. Unmatched junction bases numbered 8, after V lost 6 bases and J lost 6 bases. The CDR3 is made up of 13 amino acids. Germline V CDR1 and CDR2: SGHTA, FQGNSA. The CDR3 loop is CASRPGTKAEQYF. The CDR3 DNA reads as TGTGCCAGCAGGCCCGGGACTAAGGCCGAGCAGTACTTC.

This clonotype was picked up a small number of times. The V call is TRBV5-6, the J call TRBJ2-1, with unresolved D. Germline V gene sequence: CDR1 SGHDT, CDR2 YYEEEE. The CDR3 contains 15 residues. The V end was cut by 4 bases, the J end by 0 bases, with 11 bases between. The CDR3, as DNA: TGTGCCAGCAGCCAAAGAGATAGCTCCTACAATGAGCAGTTCTTC. It specifies CASSQRDSSYNEQFF.

There are many counts of this clonotype. Written as DNA, the CDR3 is TGCGCCAGCAGCCAAGATCCTGGTGATGGGAATGAGCAGTTCTTC. Translation: CASSQDPGDGNEQFF. The gene calls are TRBV4-1 and TRBJ2-1; D not certain. The CDR3 extends over 15 amino acids. Germline V gene sequence: CDR1 MGHRA, CDR2 YSYEKL. The V end was cut by 0 bases, the J end by 7 bases, with 13 bases between.

This clonotype was found many times. This sequence joins TRBV6-5 and TRBJ1-4; unclear D gene. This CDR3 region has 14 residues. V shed 5 bases and J shed 7 bases, with 14 bases lying between them. CDR1 MNHEY and CDR2 SVGAGI come from the germline V gene. The CDR3 DNA is TGTGCCAGCAGTCCCGGGAGTCAAGCTGAAAAACTGTTTTTT. Its protein is CASSPGSQAEKLFF.

The CDR3 spells CASGFGGNTGELFF. CDR3 bases: TGTGCTAGTGGTTTCGGGGGAAACACCGGGGAGCTGTTTTTT. The chain joins TRBV12-5 to TRBJ2-2, with a possible D match to TRBD2 (6 bases). Germline V CDR1 and CDR2: LGHNT, FRNRAP. V was trimmed by 3 bases and J by 2 bases, leaving 7 bases between them. The CDR3 length is 14 residues. The full variable domain, its missing parts supplied by reference TRBV12-5 and TRBJ2-2, is DARVTQTPRHKVTEMGQEVTMRCQPILGHNTVFWYRQTMMQGLELLAYFRNRAPLDDSGMPKDRFSAEMPDATLATLKIQPSEPRDSAVYFCASGFGGNTGELFFGEGSRLTVL.

This clonotype has ten or more counts. The gene calls are TRBV5-6 and TRBJ2-4; D is unclear. Germline V gives CDR1 SGHDT, CDR2 YYEEEE. V lost 4 bases to trimming and J lost 0 bases, with 14 bases between them. This CDR3 spans 16 amino acids. As DNA, the CDR3 is TGTGCCAGCAGCGATGAGACGGATCTAGCCAAAAACATTCAGTACTTC. Translation: CASSDETDLAKNIQYF.

The table lists this clonotype with many counts. The chain links TRBV15 to TRBJ1-5; maybe TRBD1 (6 bases). This CDR3 contains 13 residues. From germline, CDR1 is LNHNV and CDR2 YYDKDF (reference sequence). Trimming cost V 3 bases and J 6 bases, with 9 bases left between them. CDR3 protein: CATSREGVQPQHF. The CDR3 nucleotides read TGTGCCACCAGCAGGGAGGGGGTTCAGCCCCAGCATTTT.

This clonotype was observed at least ten times. The chain joins TRBV7-8 to TRBJ2-7; D might be TRBD1 (6 bases). V dropped 6 bases and J dropped 4 bases, with 16 bases sitting between them. CDR3 length: 14 residues. Germline CDR1 and CDR2: SGHVS and FQNEAQ. CDR3 protein: CASSFLDRTYEQYV. The CDR3 DNA sequence: TGTGCCAGCAGTTTTCTAGACAGGACGTACGAGCAGTACGTC.

This clonotype was counted at least ten times. CDR3 bases: TGTGCCAGCAGTTACAACGAGGGAAACGAGCAGTACGTC. It yields the protein CASSYNEGNEQYV. The chain combines TRBV6-2 or TRBV6-3 with TRBJ2-7; weak D call: TRBD2 (5 bases). The V end was cut by 2 bases, the J end by 5 bases, with 10 bases between. The germline V gene has CDR1 MNHEY and CDR2 SVGEGT. CDR3 length: 13 amino acids.

This clonotype was seen many times. This chain connects TRBV6-5 to TRBJ2-3; 10 nucleotides line up with TRBD2. V was clipped by 10 bases and J by 3 bases; unmatched bases: 4. Germline-derived CDR1 and CDR2 are MNHEY and SVGAGI. The CDR3 is 13 amino acids. The CDR3 DNA reads as TGTGCCATCAAGCGGGGGGGAACAGATACGCAGTATTTT. Translation gives CAIKRGGTDTQYF.

This clonotype was observed at least ten times. This chain joins TRBV6-6 and TRBJ2-1; 10 bases are shared with TRBD2. There are 22 residues in the CDR3. Looked up from germline, CDR1 is MNHNY and CDR2 is SVGAGI (reference sequence). V lost 0 bases to trimming and J lost 0 bases; unmatched junction nucleotides: 17. The DNA for the CDR3 is TGTGCCAGCAGTTACTCGCCCTATTCTAGCGGGGGCAACAAGAGCTCCTACAATGAGCAGTTCTTC. Translating gives CASSYSPYSSGGNKSSYNEQFF.

This clonotype is judged medium-sized. The J gene is TRBJ2-1, the V gene TRBV3-1, with TRBD2 matching 11 bases. The CDR3 is made up of 15 amino acids. Germline assignment: CDR1 LGHDT and CDR2 YNNKEL (reference sequence). The ends lost 2 bases at V and 4 bases at J; junction bases unmatched: 1. The CDR3 loop reads CASSQTSGGYNEQFF. The CDR3 coding sequence is TGTGCCAGCAGCCAAACTAGCGGGGGATACAATGAGCAGTTCTTC.

This clonotype was detected many times. The chain links TRBV6-1 to TRBJ2-1, with D unresolved. The length of the CDR3 is 14 residues. In germline, CDR1 is MNHNS, CDR2 SASEGT. Between the trimmed V and J ends, which lost 0 bases and 1 base, there was a span of 4 bases. CDR3 DNA sequence: TGTGCCAGCAGTGAAGCCGGGTCCTACAATGAGCAGTTCTTC. This encodes CASSEAGSYNEQFF.